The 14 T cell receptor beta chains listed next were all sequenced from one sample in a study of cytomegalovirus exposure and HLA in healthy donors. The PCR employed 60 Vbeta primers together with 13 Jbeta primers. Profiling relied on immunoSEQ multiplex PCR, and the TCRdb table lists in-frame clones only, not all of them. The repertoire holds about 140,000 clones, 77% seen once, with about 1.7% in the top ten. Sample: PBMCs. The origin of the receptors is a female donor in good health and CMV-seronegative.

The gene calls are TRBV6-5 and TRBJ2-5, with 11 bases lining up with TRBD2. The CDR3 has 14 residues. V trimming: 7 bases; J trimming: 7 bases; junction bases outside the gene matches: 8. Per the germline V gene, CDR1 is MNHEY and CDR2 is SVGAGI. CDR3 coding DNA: TGTGCCAGCACACCCCACCTAGCGGGAGGGACCCAGTACTTC. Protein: CASTPHLAGGTQYF.

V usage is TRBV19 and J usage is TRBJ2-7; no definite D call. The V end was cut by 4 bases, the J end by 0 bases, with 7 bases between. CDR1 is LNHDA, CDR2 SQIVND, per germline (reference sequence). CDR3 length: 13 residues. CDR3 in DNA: TGTGCCAGTAGTAATTACTTCTCCTACGAGCAGTACTTC. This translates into CASSNYFSYEQYF.

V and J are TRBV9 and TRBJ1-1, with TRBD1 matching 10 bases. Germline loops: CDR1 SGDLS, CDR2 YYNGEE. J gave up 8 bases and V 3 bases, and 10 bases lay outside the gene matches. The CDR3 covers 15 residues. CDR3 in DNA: TGTGCCAGCAGCGGATCCACTCCGGGACAGGGGGAAGCTTTCTTT. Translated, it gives CASSGSTPGQGEAFF. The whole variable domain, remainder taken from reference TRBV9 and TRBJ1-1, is DSGVTQTPKHLITATGQRVTLRCSPRSGDLSVYWYQQSLDQGLQFLIQYYNGEERAKGNILERFSAQQFPDLHSELNLSSLELGDSALYFCASSGSTPGQGEAFFGQGTRLTVV.

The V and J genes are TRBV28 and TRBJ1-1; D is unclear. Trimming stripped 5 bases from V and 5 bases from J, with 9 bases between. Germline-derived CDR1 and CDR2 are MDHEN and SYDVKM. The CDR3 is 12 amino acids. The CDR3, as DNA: TGTGCCAGCAGTACCAAGCGGACTGAAGCTTTCTTT. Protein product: CASSTKRTEAFF.

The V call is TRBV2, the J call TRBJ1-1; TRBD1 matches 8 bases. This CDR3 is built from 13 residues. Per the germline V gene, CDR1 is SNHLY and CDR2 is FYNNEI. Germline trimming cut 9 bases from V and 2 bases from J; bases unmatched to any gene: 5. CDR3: CASWDRINTEAFF. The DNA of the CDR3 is TGTGCCAGTTGGGACAGGATTAACACTGAAGCTTTCTTT.

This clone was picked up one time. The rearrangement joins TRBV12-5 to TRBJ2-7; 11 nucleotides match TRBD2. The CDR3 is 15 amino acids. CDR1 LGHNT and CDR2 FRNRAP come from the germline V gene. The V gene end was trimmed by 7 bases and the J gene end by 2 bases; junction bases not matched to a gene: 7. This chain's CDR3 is CASAYSGRVPYEQYF. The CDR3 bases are TGTGCTAGTGCCTATAGCGGGAGGGTTCCCTACGAGCAGTACTTC. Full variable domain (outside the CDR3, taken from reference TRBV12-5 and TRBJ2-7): DARVTQTPRHKVTEMGQEVTMRCQPILGHNTVFWYRQTMMQGLELLAYFRNRAPLDDSGMPKDRFSAEMPDATLATLKIQPSEPRDSAVYFCASAYSGRVPYEQYFGPGTRLTVT.

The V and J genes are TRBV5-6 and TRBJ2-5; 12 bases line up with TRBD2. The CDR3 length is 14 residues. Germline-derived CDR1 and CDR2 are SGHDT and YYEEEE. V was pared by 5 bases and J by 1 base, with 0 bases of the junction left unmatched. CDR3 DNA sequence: TGTGCCAGCAGACTAGCGGGGGGCCAAGAGACCCAGTACTTC. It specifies CASRLAGGQETQYF.

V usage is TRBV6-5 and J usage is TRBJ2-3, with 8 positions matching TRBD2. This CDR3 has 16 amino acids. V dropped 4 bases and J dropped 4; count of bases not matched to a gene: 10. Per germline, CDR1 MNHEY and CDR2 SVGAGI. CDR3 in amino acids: CASSWLAGRNADTQYF. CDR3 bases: TGTGCCAGCAGTTGGTTAGCGGGGAGGAACGCAGATACGCAGTATTTT.

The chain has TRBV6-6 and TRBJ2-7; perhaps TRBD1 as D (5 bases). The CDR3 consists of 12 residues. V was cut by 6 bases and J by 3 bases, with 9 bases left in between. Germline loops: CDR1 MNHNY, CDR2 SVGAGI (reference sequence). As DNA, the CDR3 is TGTGCCAGCAGACGAGACAGCTACGAGCAGTACTTC. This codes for CASRRDSYEQYF.

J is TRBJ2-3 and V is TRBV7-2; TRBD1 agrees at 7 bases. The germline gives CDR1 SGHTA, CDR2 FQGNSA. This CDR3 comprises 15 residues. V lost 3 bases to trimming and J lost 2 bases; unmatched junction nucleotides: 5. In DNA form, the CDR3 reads TGTGCCAGCAGCTTTGGGACAGCGTACACAGATACGCAGTATTTT. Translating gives CASSFGTAYTDTQYF.

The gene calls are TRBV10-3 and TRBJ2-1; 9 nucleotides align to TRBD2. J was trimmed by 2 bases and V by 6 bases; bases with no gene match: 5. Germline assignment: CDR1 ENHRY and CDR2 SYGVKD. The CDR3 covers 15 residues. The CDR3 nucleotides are TGTGCCATCAGCGAAATAGCGGGAGCCTACAATGAGCAGTTCTTC. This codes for CAISEIAGAYNEQFF.

The CDR3 is CARSVGAPGNSPLHF. Written as DNA, the CDR3 is TGTGCCAGAAGCGTGGGGGCTCCGGGGAATTCACCCCTCCACTTT. The rearrangement joins TRBV5-3 to TRBJ1-6; D is perhaps TRBD1 (6 bases). TRBV5-3 is annotated as an ORF whose role is uncertain. The length of the CDR3 is 15 residues. Trimming cost V 4 bases and J 7 bases, with 15 bases left between them.

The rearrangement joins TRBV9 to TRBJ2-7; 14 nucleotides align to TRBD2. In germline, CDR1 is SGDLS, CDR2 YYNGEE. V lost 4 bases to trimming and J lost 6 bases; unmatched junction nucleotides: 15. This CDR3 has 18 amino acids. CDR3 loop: CASSTQQQPGLAGAEQYF. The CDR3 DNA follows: TGTGCCAGCAGCACACAACAGCAACCGGGACTAGCGGGAGCCGAGCAGTACTTC.

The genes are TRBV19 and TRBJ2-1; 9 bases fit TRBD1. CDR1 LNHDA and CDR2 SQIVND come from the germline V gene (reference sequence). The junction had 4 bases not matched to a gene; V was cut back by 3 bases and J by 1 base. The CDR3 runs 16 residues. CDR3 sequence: CASSIPTGGSYNEQFF. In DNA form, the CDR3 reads TGTGCCAGTAGTATTCCGACAGGGGGGTCCTACAATGAGCAGTTCTTC.